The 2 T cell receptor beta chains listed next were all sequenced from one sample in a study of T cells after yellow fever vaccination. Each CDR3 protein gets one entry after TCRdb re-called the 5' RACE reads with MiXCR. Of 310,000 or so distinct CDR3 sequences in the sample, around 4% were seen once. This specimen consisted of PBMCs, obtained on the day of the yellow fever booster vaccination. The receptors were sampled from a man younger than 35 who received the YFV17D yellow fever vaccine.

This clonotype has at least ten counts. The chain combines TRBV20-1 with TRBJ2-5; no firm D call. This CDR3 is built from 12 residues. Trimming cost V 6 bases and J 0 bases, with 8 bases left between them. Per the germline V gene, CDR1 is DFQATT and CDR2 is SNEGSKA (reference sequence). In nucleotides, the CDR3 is TGCAGTGCCAGGAAGTACCAAGAGACCCAGTACTTC. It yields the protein CSARKYQETQYF.

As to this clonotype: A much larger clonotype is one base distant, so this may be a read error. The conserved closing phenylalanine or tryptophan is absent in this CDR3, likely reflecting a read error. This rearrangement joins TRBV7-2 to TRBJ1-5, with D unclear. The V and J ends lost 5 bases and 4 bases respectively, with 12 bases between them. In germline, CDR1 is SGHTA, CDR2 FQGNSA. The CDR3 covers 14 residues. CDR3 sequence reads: CASSPSVGNQPQHS. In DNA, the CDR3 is TGTGCCAGCAGCCCCTCAGTGGGAAATCAGCCCCAGCATTCT.